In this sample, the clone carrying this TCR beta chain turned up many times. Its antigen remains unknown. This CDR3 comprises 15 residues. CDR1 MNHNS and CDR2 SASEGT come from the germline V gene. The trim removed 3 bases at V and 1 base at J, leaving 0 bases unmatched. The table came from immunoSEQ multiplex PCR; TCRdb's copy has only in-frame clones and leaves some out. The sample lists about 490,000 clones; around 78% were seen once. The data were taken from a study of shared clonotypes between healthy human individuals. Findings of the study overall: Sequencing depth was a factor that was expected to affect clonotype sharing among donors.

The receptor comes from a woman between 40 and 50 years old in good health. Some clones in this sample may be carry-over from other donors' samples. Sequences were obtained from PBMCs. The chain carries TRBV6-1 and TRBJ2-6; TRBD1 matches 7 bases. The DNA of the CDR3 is TGTGCCAGCAGTGAGACAGGGTCTGGGGCCAACGTCCTGACTTTC. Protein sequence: CASSETGSGANVLTF.